This T cell receptor beta chain was recorded in a study of beta chain features in type 1 diabetes. Study conclusions and caveats: Small HLA sub-analyses could not settle whether HLA shapes TCRB rearrangement. Across patients, naive, central memory and Treg TCRB repertoires exhibited apparently greater similarity than was observed across healthy donors. For Type 1 diabetes patients, all four CD4+ subsets carried TCRB CDR3s that were moderately but significantly shorter.

CD4+ cells of the naive, central memory, regulatory and stem cell-like memory types were sorted via CD45RO/CCR7/CD25/CD127/CD95/CD27. This clone was observed a handful of times. As yet, its antigen is unknown. TCRB transcripts that were expressed got sequenced, as all of the isolated RNA had been reverse transcribed. Clones were read by immunoSEQ multiplex PCR, and TCRdb kept only the in-frame ones, dropping some. Here the sample spans over 150,000 clones, approximately 8.1% being singletons. Trimming removed 4 bases at V and 7 bases at J, with 13 bases between. This CDR3 spans 13 amino acids. CDR1 and CDR2 from the germline V gene are KGHSH and LQKENI.

Input material: central memory CD4+ T cells from blood. The rearrangement links TRBV18 to TRBJ2-5; D possibly corresponds to TRBD1 (6 bases). This clonotype was sampled from a woman in her thirties or forties with type 1 diabetes. CDR3 DNA: TGTGCCAGCTCACAAACAGGGTCCGGGACCCAGTACTTC. Translating it yields CASSQTGSGTQYF.